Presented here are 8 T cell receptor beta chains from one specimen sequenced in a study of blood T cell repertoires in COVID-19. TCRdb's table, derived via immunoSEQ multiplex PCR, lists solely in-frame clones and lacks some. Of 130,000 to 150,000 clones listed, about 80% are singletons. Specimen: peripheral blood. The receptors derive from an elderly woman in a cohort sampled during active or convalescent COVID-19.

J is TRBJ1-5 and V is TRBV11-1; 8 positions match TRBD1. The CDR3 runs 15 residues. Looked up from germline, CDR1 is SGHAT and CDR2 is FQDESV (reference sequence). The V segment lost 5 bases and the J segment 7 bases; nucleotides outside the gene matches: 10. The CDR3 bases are TGTGCCAGCAGCCCCGGACAGGGTGGGAGCCAGCCCCAGCATTTT. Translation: CASSPGQGGSQPQHF. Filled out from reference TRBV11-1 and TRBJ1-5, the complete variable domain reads EAEVAQSPRYKITEKSQAVAFWCDPISGHATLYWYRQILGQGPELLVQFQDESVVDDSQLPKDRFSAERLKGVDSTLKIQPAELGDSAMYLCASSPGQGGSQPQHFGDGTRLSIL.

For the CDR3, the DNA is TGTGCCAGCAAAACGTACGGGGGGGACAATCAGCCCCAGCATTTT. Translating it yields CASKTYGGDNQPQHF. The J gene is TRBJ1-5, the V gene TRBV27, with TRBD1 as a possible D gene (5 bases). Germline loops: CDR1 MNHEY, CDR2 SMNVEV (reference sequence). Trimming cost V 7 bases and J 3 bases, with 16 bases left between them. The CDR3 has 15 amino acids.

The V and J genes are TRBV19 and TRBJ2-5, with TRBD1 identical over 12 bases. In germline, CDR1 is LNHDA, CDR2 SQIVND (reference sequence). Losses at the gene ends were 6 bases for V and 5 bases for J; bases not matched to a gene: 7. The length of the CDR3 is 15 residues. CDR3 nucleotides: TGTGCCAGTAGACCCCGGGACAGGGGGCGGGAGACCCAGTACTTC. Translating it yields CASRPRDRGRETQYF.

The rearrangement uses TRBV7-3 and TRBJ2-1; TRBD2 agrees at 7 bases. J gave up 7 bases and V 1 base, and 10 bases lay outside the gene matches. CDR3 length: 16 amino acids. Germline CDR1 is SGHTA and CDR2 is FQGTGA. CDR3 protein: CASSLKALGGDNEQFF. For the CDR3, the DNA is TGTGCCAGCAGCTTAAAGGCCCTTGGGGGGGATAATGAGCAGTTCTTC.

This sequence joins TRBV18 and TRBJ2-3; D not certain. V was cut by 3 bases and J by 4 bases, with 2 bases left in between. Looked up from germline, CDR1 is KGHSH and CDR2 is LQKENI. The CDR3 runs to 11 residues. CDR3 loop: CASSPADTQYF. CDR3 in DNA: TGTGCCAGCTCACCCGCAGATACGCAGTATTTT.

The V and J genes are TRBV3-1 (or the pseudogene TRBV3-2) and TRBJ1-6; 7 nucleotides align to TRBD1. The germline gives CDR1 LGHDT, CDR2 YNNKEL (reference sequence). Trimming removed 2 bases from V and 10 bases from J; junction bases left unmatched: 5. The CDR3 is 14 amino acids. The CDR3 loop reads CASSQQGVGSPLHF. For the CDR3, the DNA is TGTGCCAGCAGCCAACAGGGGGTGGGGTCACCCCTCCACTTT.

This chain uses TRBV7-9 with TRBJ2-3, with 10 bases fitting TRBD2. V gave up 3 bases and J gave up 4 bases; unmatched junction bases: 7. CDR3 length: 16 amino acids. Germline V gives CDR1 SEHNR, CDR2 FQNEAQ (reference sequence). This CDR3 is CASSLNSGGSPDTQYF. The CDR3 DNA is TGTGCCAGCAGCTTGAATAGCGGGGGGAGCCCAGATACGCAGTATTTT.

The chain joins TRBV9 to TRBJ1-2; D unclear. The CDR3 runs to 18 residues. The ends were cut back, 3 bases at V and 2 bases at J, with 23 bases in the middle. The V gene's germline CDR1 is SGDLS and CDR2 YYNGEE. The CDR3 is CASSGSGRPTSYNYGYTF. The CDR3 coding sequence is TGTGCCAGCAGCGGGTCCGGACGGCCCACTAGCTACAACTATGGCTACACCTTC.